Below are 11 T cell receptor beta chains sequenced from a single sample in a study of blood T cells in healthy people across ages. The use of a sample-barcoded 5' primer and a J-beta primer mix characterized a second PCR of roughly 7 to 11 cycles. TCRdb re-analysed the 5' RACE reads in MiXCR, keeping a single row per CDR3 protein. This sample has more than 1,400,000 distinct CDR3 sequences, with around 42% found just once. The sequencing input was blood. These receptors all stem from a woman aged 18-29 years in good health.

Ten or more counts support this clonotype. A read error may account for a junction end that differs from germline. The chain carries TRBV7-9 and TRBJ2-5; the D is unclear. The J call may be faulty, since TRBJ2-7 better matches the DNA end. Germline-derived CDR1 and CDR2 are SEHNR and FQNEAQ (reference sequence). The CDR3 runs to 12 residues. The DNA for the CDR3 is TGTGCCAGCAGTTTAGGGCTCAGCGAGCAGTACTTC. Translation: CASSLGLSEQYF.

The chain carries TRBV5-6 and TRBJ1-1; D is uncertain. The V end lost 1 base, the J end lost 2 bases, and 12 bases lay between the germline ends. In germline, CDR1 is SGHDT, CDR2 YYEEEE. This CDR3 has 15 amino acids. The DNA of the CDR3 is TGTGCCAGCAGCTTGTTCGGGCCTCCAAACACTGAAGCTTTCTTT. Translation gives CASSLFGPPNTEAFF.

The CDR3 DNA is TGCGCCAGCAGCCAAGGTTCCCCAAGTCTCGGGACAGGGATTCAGCCCCAGCATTTT. Its protein product is CASSQGSPSLGTGIQPQHF. The rearrangement links TRBV4-1 to TRBJ1-5; 9 positions agree with TRBD1. After removal of 1 base from V and 6 bases from J, the junction contained 16 bases not matched to a gene. Germline loops: CDR1 MGHRA, CDR2 YSYEKL. This CDR3 is built from 19 residues.

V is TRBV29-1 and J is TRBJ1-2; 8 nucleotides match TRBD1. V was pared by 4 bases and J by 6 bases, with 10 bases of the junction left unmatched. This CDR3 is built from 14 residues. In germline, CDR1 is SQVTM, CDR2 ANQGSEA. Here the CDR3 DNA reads TGCAGCGTTGCGAATGGACAGGGAAGCGATGGCTACACCTTC. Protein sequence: CSVANGQGSDGYTF.

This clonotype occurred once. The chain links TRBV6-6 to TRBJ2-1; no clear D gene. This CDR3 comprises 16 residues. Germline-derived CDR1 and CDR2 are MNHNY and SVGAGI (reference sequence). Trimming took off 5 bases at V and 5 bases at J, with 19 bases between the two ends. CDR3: CASSPTDPRPNNEQFF. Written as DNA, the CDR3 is TGTGCCAGCAGTCCCACGGACCCACGTCCAAACAATGAGCAGTTCTTC.

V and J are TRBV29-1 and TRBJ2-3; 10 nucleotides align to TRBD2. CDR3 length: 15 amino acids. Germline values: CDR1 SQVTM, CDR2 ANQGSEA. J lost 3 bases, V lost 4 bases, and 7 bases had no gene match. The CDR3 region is CSVVGLAGVTDTQYF. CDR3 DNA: TGCAGCGTTGTGGGGCTAGCGGGAGTGACAGATACGCAGTATTTT.

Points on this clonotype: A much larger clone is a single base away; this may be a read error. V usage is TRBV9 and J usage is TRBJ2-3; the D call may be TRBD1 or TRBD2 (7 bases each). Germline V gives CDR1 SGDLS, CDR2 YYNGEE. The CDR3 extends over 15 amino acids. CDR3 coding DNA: TGTGCCAGCAGCGTAGTCCCCGGGGGGACAGATATGCAGTATTTT. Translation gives CASSVVPGGTDMQYF.

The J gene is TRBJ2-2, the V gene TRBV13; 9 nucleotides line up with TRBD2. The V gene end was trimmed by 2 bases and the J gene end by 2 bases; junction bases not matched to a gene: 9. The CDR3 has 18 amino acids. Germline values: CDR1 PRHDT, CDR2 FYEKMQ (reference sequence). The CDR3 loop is CASSLSSSGKINTGELFF. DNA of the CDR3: TGTGCCAGCAGCTTATCGTCTAGCGGGAAGATTAACACCGGGGAGCTGTTTTTT.

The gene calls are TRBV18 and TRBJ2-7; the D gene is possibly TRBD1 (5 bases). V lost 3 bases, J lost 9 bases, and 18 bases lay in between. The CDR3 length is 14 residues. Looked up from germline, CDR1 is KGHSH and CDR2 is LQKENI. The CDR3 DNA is TGTGCCAGCTCACCCCAGGGCTCGGGCTCGGGGCAGTACTTC. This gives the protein CASSPQGSGSGQYF.

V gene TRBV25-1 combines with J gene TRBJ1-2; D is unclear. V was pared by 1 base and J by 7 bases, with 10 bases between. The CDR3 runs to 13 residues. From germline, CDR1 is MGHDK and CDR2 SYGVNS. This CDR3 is CASSEFPVGGYTF. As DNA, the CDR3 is TGTGCCAGCAGTGAATTTCCCGTTGGTGGCTACACCTTC.

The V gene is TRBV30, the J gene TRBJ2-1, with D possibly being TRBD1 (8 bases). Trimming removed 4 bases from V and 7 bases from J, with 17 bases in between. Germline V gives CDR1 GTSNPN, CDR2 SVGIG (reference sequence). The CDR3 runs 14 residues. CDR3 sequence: CAWNPGQGGNEQFF. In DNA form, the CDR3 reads TGTGCCTGGAATCCCGGACAGGGAGGGAATGAGCAGTTCTTC.